The 25 T cell receptor beta chains given below trace back to one sample, sequenced in a study of T cells in Graves' hyperthyroidism and ophthalmopathy. TCR beta CDR3 region amplification was performed from RNA transcripts. Carried out on the TCR CDR3, a first-round RT-PCR used the HTBI primer set. TCRdb analysed the multiplex PCR reads with MiXCR anew, one entry per CDR3 protein. This table holds tens of thousands of distinct CDR3 sequences, 52% found once. The sample taken for sequencing was blood. The receptor set was obtained from a man aged 35-49 years with Graves' ophthalmopathy.

This clonotype came up many times. This may be a read error, as it is one base from a much larger clone. This chain joins TRBV5-1 and TRBJ2-1, with unresolved D. This CDR3 is 14 amino acids long. Germline lookup yields CDR1 SGHRS and CDR2 YFSETQ. The V end lost 6 bases, the J end lost 5 bases, and 15 bases lay between the germline ends. CDR3 amino acids: CASTGFGPNNEQFF. The DNA for the CDR3 is TGCGCCAGCACCGGGTTCGGCCCCAACAATGAGCAGTTCTTC.

This clonotype was counted ten times or more. This sequence joins TRBV6-2 or TRBV6-3 and TRBJ1-6, with 7 bases that match TRBD1. Trimming at V came to 8 bases and at J to 8 bases, leaving 6 bases not matched to a gene. CDR1 and CDR2 from the germline V gene are MNHEY and SVGEGT. This CDR3 is built from 13 residues. CDR3 residues: CASVNRGYSPLHF. CDR3 nucleotide sequence: TGTGCCAGCGTGAACAGGGGTTATTCACCCCTCCACTTT.

Here the CDR3 reads CARLGHNYSGANVLTF. The CDR3 bases are TGTGCCCGGCTTGGGCACAATTACTCTGGGGCCAACGTCCTGACTTTC. The V and J genes are TRBV6-4 and TRBJ2-6; no clear D. The CDR3 runs 16 residues. CDR1 and CDR2 from the germline V gene are MRHNA and SNTAGT. Trimming stripped 11 bases from V and 0 bases from J, with 17 bases between.

This clonotype was counted at least ten times. V usage is TRBV7-9 and J usage is TRBJ2-3; no reliable D call. V was clipped by 5 bases and J by 4 bases, with 7 bases between them. The CDR3 covers 12 residues. The germline V gene encodes CDR1 SEHNR and CDR2 FQNEAQ (reference sequence). CDR3 amino acids: CASSLTADTQYF. The CDR3 DNA reads as TGTGCCAGCAGCCTCACAGCAGATACGCAGTATTTT. Full variable domain (missing parts from reference TRBV7-9 and TRBJ2-3): DTGVSQNPRHKITKRGQNVTFRCDPISEHNRLYWYRQTLGQGPEFLTYFQNEAQLEKSRLLSDRFSAERPKGSFSTLEIQRTEQGDSAMYLCASSLTADTQYFGPGTRLTVL.

CDR3 loop: CASSLMLSTGELFF. The CDR3 DNA reads TGTGCCAGCAGCTTAATGTTGAGCACCGGGGAGCTGTTTTTT. The rearrangement joins TRBV5-4 to TRBJ2-2, with unresolved D. The V and J ends lost 2 bases and 4 bases respectively, with 9 bases between them. CDR3 length equals 14 residues. From germline, CDR1 is SGHNT and CDR2 YYREEE (reference sequence).

This clonotype was picked up many times. The J gene is TRBJ1-2, the V gene TRBV19; 7 nucleotides align to TRBD1. Germline lookup yields CDR1 LNHDA and CDR2 SQIVND (reference sequence). There are 13 residues in the CDR3. V shed 6 bases, J shed 5 bases, and the junction held 6 bases outside the gene matches. CDR3 sequence reads: CASRPDRDYGYTF. CDR3 in DNA: TGTGCCAGTAGGCCCGACAGGGATTATGGCTACACCTTC.

The rearrangement links TRBV15 to TRBJ2-1, with 7 bases lining up with TRBD2. V dropped 1 base and J dropped 0; count of bases not matched to a gene: 15. The CDR3 runs to 20 residues. The V gene's germline CDR1 is LNHNV and CDR2 YYDKDF (reference sequence). As DNA, the CDR3 is TGTGCCACCAGCAGAGGCATCGTGGGCGGGGGAGAAAGCTCCTACAATGAGCAGTTCTTC. This sequence encodes CATSRGIVGGGESSYNEQFF.

The chain combines TRBV7-9 with TRBJ1-2; D uncertain. This CDR3 is built from 14 residues. The V and J ends lost 3 bases and 0 bases respectively, with 8 bases between them. Germline V CDR1 and CDR2: SEHNR, FQNEAQ (reference sequence). The CDR3 region has the DNA TGTGCCAGCAGCTTTGAGGGTTCTAACTATGGCTACACCTTC. It is translated as CASSFEGSNYGYTF.

This clonotype was counted at least ten times. The J gene is TRBJ2-6, the V gene TRBV5-6, with 7 nucleotides matching TRBD2. V shed 4 bases and J 6 bases; nucleotides not matched to a gene: 7. The CDR3 is 15 amino acids. The germline CDR1 and CDR2 sequences are SGHDT and YYEEEE. For the CDR3, the DNA is TGTGCCAGCAGCATCGGAGGACTAGAGGCCAACGTCCTGACTTTC. Translating gives CASSIGGLEANVLTF.

This clonotype was counted ten times or more. The gene calls are TRBV5-1 and TRBJ2-7; D possibly matches TRBD1 or TRBD2 (5 bases each). Germline V gene lookup returns CDR1 SGHRS and CDR2 YFSETQ. Trimming took off 5 bases at V and 2 bases at J, with 17 bases between the two ends. The CDR3 loop spans 15 amino acids. In nucleotides, the CDR3 is TGCGCCAGCAGTGGGAGTACTCAGGGCACCTACGAGCAGTACTTC. Translating gives CASSGSTQGTYEQYF.

V usage is TRBV20-1 and J usage is TRBJ1-5; 9 bases align to TRBD1. Germline CDR1 DFQATT, CDR2 SNEGSKA (reference sequence). This CDR3 contains 12 residues. V dropped 6 bases and J dropped 4; count of bases not matched to a gene: 1. The CDR3 spells CSATGGNQPQHF. In DNA form, the CDR3 reads TGCAGTGCGACAGGGGGGAATCAGCCCCAGCATTTT.

The chain employs TRBV7-6 and TRBJ1-1; D unresolved. The germline gives CDR1 SGHVS, CDR2 FNYEAQ. V was clipped by 1 base and J by 4 bases, with 16 bases between them. This CDR3 comprises 16 residues. CDR3: CASSLVGFERGTEAFF. The CDR3 region has the DNA TGTGCCAGCAGCTTAGTTGGGTTTGAGCGGGGCACTGAAGCTTTCTTT.

This clonotype appeared many times. V usage is TRBV2 and J usage is TRBJ1-5; 10 nucleotides agree with TRBD1. There are 17 residues in the CDR3. CDR1 and CDR2 (germline): SNHLY, FYNNEI. Trimming at V came to 6 bases and at J to 7 bases, leaving 15 bases not matched to a gene. The CDR3 protein is CASRKLPGTGVGQPQHF. CDR3 bases: TGTGCCAGCAGAAAACTCCCCGGGACAGGGGTAGGCCAGCCCCAGCATTTT.

Comments on this clonotype: The junction departs from the called germline gene at one end, perhaps through a read error. The chain employs TRBV20-1 and TRBJ1-1; D is possibly TRBD1 (5 bases). Germline V gene lookup returns CDR1 DFQATT and CDR2 SNEGSKA (reference sequence). The CDR3 loop spans 12 amino acids. CDR3 sequence reads: CSARVLDTEAFF. The CDR3 nucleotides read TGCAGTGCTAGAGTCTTGGACACGGAAGCTTTCTTT.

This clonotype ranks as medium-sized (0.01 to 0.1%). The chain has TRBV29-1 and TRBJ1-2; the D is unclear. This CDR3 contains 10 residues. V was cut by 7 bases and J by 6 bases, with 9 bases left in between. Germline V gene data show CDR1 as SQVTM and CDR2 as ANQGSEA. In DNA form, the CDR3 reads TGCAGCGCTTACACCAATGGCTACACCTTC. Residues: CSAYTNGYTF. The variable domain in full, completed from reference TRBV29-1 and TRBJ1-2, reads SAVISQKPSRDICQRGTSLTIQCQVDSQVTMMFWYRQQPGQSLTLIATANQGSEATYESGFVIDKFPISRPNLTFSTLTVSNMSPEDSSIYLCSAYTNGYTFGSGTRLTVV.

This clonotype was detected once. The chain joins TRBV15 to TRBJ2-1; D perhaps matches TRBD2 (6 bases). V gave up 3 bases and J gave up 3 bases, with 15 bases separating them. This CDR3 spans 16 amino acids. Germline CDR1 is LNHNV and CDR2 is YYDKDF (reference sequence). This chain's CDR3 is CATSSMMRGDYNEQFF. For the CDR3, the DNA is TGTGCCACCAGCAGTATGATGCGGGGAGACTACAATGAGCAGTTCTTC.

The count of this clonotype is one. This chain links TRBV20-1 with TRBJ2-7, with D possibly matching TRBD2 (5 bases). Between the trimmed V and J ends, which lost 0 bases and 5 bases, there was a span of 14 bases. The CDR3 has 14 residues. Germline V CDR1 and CDR2: DFQATT, SNEGSKA (reference sequence). The CDR3 loop reads CSARDIGSGNEQYF. CDR3 sequence (DNA): TGCAGTGCTAGAGATATAGGGAGTGGTAACGAGCAGTACTTC.

This clonotype was observed at least ten times. The chain joins TRBV3-1 to TRBJ1-1; D gene uncertain. V was shortened by 2 bases and J by 4 bases, with 5 bases between the two germline ends. This CDR3 is built from 12 residues. Germline-derived CDR1 and CDR2 are LGHDT and YNNKEL (reference sequence). CDR3 amino acids: CASSQYGTEAFF. In DNA, the CDR3 is TGTGCCAGCAGCCAATATGGCACTGAAGCTTTCTTT.

The chain carries TRBV5-1 and TRBJ1-1, with D hard to call. The V end lost 4 bases, the J end lost 4 bases, and 2 bases lay between the germline ends. The CDR3 sequence is 10 residues long. CDR1 SGHRS and CDR2 YFSETQ come from the germline V gene. The CDR3: CASSSTEAFF. The CDR3 DNA reads TGCGCCAGCAGCAGCACTGAAGCTTTCTTT.

The V and J genes are TRBV19 and TRBJ2-7; D possibly matches TRBD1 or TRBD2 (5 bases each). This CDR3 has 13 residues. V gave up 6 bases and J gave up 2 bases, with 11 bases separating them. The germline V gene encodes CDR1 LNHDA and CDR2 SQIVND (reference sequence). CDR3 nucleotide sequence: TGTGCCAGTAGCAAACCGGGACCCTACGAGCAGTACTTC. As protein: CASSKPGPYEQYF.

The chain is built from TRBV5-1 and TRBJ2-7, with no clear D. This CDR3 is 14 amino acids long. CDR1 is SGHRS, CDR2 YFSETQ, per germline. V was clipped by 0 bases and J by 4 bases, with 11 bases between them. This CDR3 is CASSLEDRRYEQYF. For the CDR3, the DNA is TGCGCCAGCAGCTTGGAGGACCGACGATACGAGCAGTACTTC.

This clonotype was counted many times. The CDR3 region is CATRDREWGETQYF. The DNA of the CDR3 is TGTGCCACCCGAGACAGGGAATGGGGAGAGACCCAGTACTTC. V and J are TRBV19 and TRBJ2-5; TRBD1 matches at 7 bases. The CDR3 covers 14 residues. CDR1 and CDR2 (germline): LNHDA, SQIVND (reference sequence). J gave up 4 bases and V 10 bases, and 12 bases lay outside the gene matches.

This clonotype has just a few counts. The V call is TRBV29-1, the J call TRBJ2-2; the D is unclear. The CDR3 loop spans 12 amino acids. Germline loops: CDR1 SQVTM, CDR2 ANQGSEA. V was shortened by 3 bases and J by 1 base, with 3 bases between the two germline ends. The CDR3 here is CSVDRNTGELFF. The CDR3 nucleotides read TGCAGCGTTGACAGGAACACCGGGGAGCTGTTTTTT.

A few counts support this clonotype. This chain uses TRBV7-6 with TRBJ2-3; 10 bases line up with TRBD2. V was pared by 5 bases and J by 11 bases, with 19 bases of the junction left unmatched. The germline V gene encodes CDR1 SGHVS and CDR2 FNYEAQ. The CDR3 runs 17 residues. The CDR3 coding sequence is TGTGCCAGCAGCATAAGCCTAGCGGGAGCCTCCTACAATGAGCAGTATTTT. Translating it yields CASSISLAGASYNEQYF. Together with reference TRBV7-6 and TRBJ2-3, the CDR3 gives the full variable domain: GAGVSQSPRYKVTKRGQDVALRCDPISGHVSLYWYRQALGQGPEFLTYFNYEAQQDKSGLPNDRFSAERPEGSISTLTIQRTEQRDSAMYRCASSISLAGASYNEQYFGPGTRLTVL.

The CDR3 here is CASSLSGGGYEQYF. CDR3 nucleotides: TGTGCCAGCAGCCTTAGCGGGGGGGGCTACGAGCAGTACTTC. The genes are TRBV6-1 and TRBJ2-7; 11 bases are a match to TRBD2. Looked up from germline, CDR1 is MNHNS and CDR2 is SASEGT. The V gene end was trimmed by 6 bases and the J gene end by 3 bases; junction bases not matched to a gene: 4. The CDR3 is made up of 14 amino acids.